Sequencing of this TCR beta chain was carried out in a study of blood T cell repertoires in COVID-19. As for the study in general: The cDNA or gDNA used as material had been derived from T cells, B-cell-depleted T cells, or PBMCs.

Here immunoSEQ multiplex PCR was the method, and the copy in TCRdb shows in-frame clones only, minus some. The repertoire includes about 380,000 clones, around 85% of them detected once, and 3.5% to 4% sits in the top ten. V shed 6 bases and J shed 4 bases, with 15 bases lying between them. Germline V gives CDR1 SGHTA, CDR2 FQGNSA. The CDR3 spans 14 residues. This sequence was found in a woman aged 18 to 35 with acute or convalescent COVID-19. Sequencing input: peripheral blood. V usage is TRBV7-2 and J usage is TRBJ1-2; D unclear. The CDR3 is CASRSRSEGYGYTF. The CDR3 DNA follows: TGTGCCAGCAGGTCGAGGAGCGAAGGCTATGGCTACACCTTC.